The next 11 T cell receptor beta chains were all read from a single sample in a study of identical twins. TCRdb re-called the 5' RACE reads through MiXCR, storing one row per CDR3 protein. The data hold around 1.7 million distinct CDR3 sequences, with about 30% observed a single time. Specimen: cord blood. The receptors stem from a newborn girl in good health.

In DNA, the CDR3 is TGTGCCAGCAGCTTAGGGGGGGCCCTAAGCACAGATACGCAGTATTTT. It is translated as CASSLGGALSTDTQYF. V and J are TRBV7-2 and TRBJ2-3; D may correspond to TRBD1 or TRBD2 (6 bases each). Germline-derived CDR1 and CDR2 are SGHTA and FQGNSA. This CDR3 is 16 amino acids long. The germline V and J ends were trimmed by 1 base and 0 bases, with 11 bases remaining between them.

This clonotype was observed many times. V usage is TRBV19 and J usage is TRBJ2-3; D tentatively fits TRBD1 or TRBD2 (5 bases each). Germline V gene data show CDR1 as LNHDA and CDR2 as SQIVND (reference sequence). V lost 3 bases and J 4 bases, leaving 8 bases between the germline ends. The CDR3 extends over 13 amino acids. The CDR3 region has the DNA TGTGCCAGTAGTATCGGGACGGCAGATACGCAGTATTTT. Translated: CASSIGTADTQYF.

This clonotype showed up many times. The rearrangement links TRBV10-3 to TRBJ2-1; D not resolved. From germline, CDR1 is ENHRY and CDR2 SYGVKD. The CDR3 loop spans 14 amino acids. The V end lost 6 bases, the J end lost 8 bases, and 17 bases lay between the germline ends. CDR3 residues: CAIRGLIPGDEQFF. CDR3 bases: TGTGCCATCAGGGGCTTAATCCCGGGCGATGAGCAGTTCTTC.

The gene calls are TRBV7-9 and TRBJ2-7, with 11 bases matching TRBD2. The CDR3 consists of 17 residues. V dropped 1 base and J dropped 2; count of bases not matched to a gene: 7. Germline assignment: CDR1 SEHNR and CDR2 FQNEAQ (reference sequence). The CDR3 DNA follows: TGTGCCAGCAGCTTAGTATCGGGGACTAGCGGTACCTACGAGCAGTACTTC. It is translated as CASSLVSGTSGTYEQYF.

V usage is TRBV3-1 and J usage is TRBJ2-1; either TRBD1 or TRBD2 may supply D (5 bases each). CDR1 and CDR2 from the germline V gene are LGHDT and YNNKEL (reference sequence). Trimming pared 1 base from V and 8 bases from J, leaving 9 bases between. The CDR3 contains 13 residues. CDR3 region: CASSQVRGYEQFF. The CDR3 DNA follows: TGTGCCAGCAGCCAAGTTCGGGGCTATGAGCAGTTCTTC.

This clonotype was seen a few times. The gene calls are TRBV5-1 and TRBJ1-1, with TRBD1 identical over 9 bases. The V gene's germline CDR1 is SGHRS and CDR2 YFSETQ. V dropped 3 bases and J dropped 1; count of bases not matched to a gene: 7. This CDR3 is built from 16 residues. The CDR3 DNA reads TGCGCCAGCAGCTCCCCGGGACAGGGAAAGAACACTGAAGCTTTCTTT. Its protein is CASSSPGQGKNTEAFF.

The chain has TRBV11-2 and TRBJ1-6, with 8 bases matching TRBD1. CDR3 length equals 14 residues. Germline-derived CDR1 and CDR2 are SGHAT and FQNNGV. V shed 1 base and J 12 bases; nucleotides not matched to a gene: 5. The CDR3 sequence is CASSLGGQVRPLHF. DNA for the CDR3: TGTGCCAGCAGCTTAGGGGGACAGGTGAGACCCCTCCACTTT.

The sample holds one count of this clonotype. The junction shows a germline mismatch at one end, possibly a read error. The chain links TRBV12-3 or TRBV12-4 to TRBJ2-1, with 10 bases aligning to TRBD2. This CDR3 is built from 15 residues. The DNA of the CDR3 is TGTGCCAGCAGCCGACTAGCGGGTAAGGATAATGGGCAGTTCTTC. This translates into CASSRLAGKDNGQFF.

This clonotype was picked up many times. This chain links TRBV5-1 with TRBJ2-4, with 10 bases that match TRBD1. The CDR3 covers 16 residues. Germline trimming cut 0 bases from V and 1 base from J; bases unmatched to any gene: 1. Germline V gene data show CDR1 as SGHRS and CDR2 as YFSETQ. The CDR3 region has the DNA TGCGCCAGCAGCTTGGGACAGGGGGCTGCCAAAAACATTCAGTACTTC. Protein product: CASSLGQGAAKNIQYF.

This clonotype turned up a few times. The genes are TRBV9 and TRBJ1-4, with 8 bases lining up with TRBD1. Trimming cost V 2 bases and J 7 bases; bases outside gene matches: 7. Looked up from germline, CDR1 is SGDLS and CDR2 is YYNGEE. The length of the CDR3 is 15 residues. CDR3 nucleotides: TGTGCCAGCAGCGTTCGGACAGGGACGTCTGAAAAACTGTTTTTT. It yields the protein CASSVRTGTSEKLFF.

Notes on this clonotype: Given a much more abundant clone one base away, this may be a read error. The CDR3 region is CASSLTQGDGHTF. The CDR3 nucleotides read TGCGCCAGCAGCCTGACGCAGGGTGATGGCCACACCTTC. The chain recombines TRBV5-1 with TRBJ1-2, with D possibly TRBD1 on 5 matching bases. The CDR3 consists of 13 residues. Germline V gives CDR1 SGHRS, CDR2 YFSETQ.